Included here is one T cell receptor (beta chain) sequence, with context. At least ten counts were recorded for this clonotype. Its target antigen remains unknown. Given the absence of the conserved phenylalanine or tryptophan at the CDR3 end, a read error is likely. The DNA is omitted, as the CDR3 cannot be located on it reliably, and the CDR3 follows TCRdb's listing. The data belong to a study of CDR3 diversity in severe acne (dated by TCRdb to the late 2010s). Library creation used PCR. For sequencing, an Illumina HiSeq 2000 was employed. TCRdb ran its own pipeline on the public reads, namely fastp trimming at Q25 and MiXCR clone calling, and kept in-frame beta chains. Identical CDR3 proteins give one entry, which carries the most common genes and DNA. Here the sample has 84,000 or so distinct CDR3 sequences; roughly 52% occur a single time. Over 9% of the sample rests with the top ten. The CDR3 length equals 9 residues, ends included. The germline V gene yields SGHRS for CDR1 and YFSETQ for CDR2.

This sequence uses TRBV5-1 and TRBJ1-4. The sequencing sample was made of blood. The TCR sequence derives from a male donor in good health, serving as a control. For the CDR3, the sequence is CASSLGESS.